This TCR beta chain was sequenced during a study of blood T cell repertoires in COVID-19. In the study overall: From T cells, B-cell-depleted T cells, or PBMCs came the material, which was cDNA or gDNA.

This CDR3 is 17 amino acids long. Unmatched junction bases numbered 12, after V lost 3 bases and J lost 4 bases. The V gene's germline CDR1 is SGHVS and CDR2 FQNEAQ. The data were produced by immunoSEQ multiplex PCR, yet TCRdb's version contains in-frame clones alone and is incomplete. The sample has 310,000 or so clones, approximately 90% seen once. Adults between about 18 and 89 years of age took part from 24 US areas. Assignment of participants to cohorts was predicated upon participant-reported clinical history. Recovered status in Cohort 3 required two negative PCRs, clearance, or symptom resolution.

The receptor comes from a woman aged 18-35 years who had recovered from COVID-19. Sample: PBMCs or T cells enriched from blood (not recorded which). The gene calls are TRBV7-8 and TRBJ2-5, with TRBD1 identical over 9 bases. Here the CDR3 DNA reads TGTGCCAGCAGCTTGTGGGGACAGGGACTTATCCCAGAGACCCAGTACTTC. Amino acids: CASSLWGQGLIPETQYF. Looking up the rest from reference TRBV7-8 and TRBJ2-5 gives the full variable domain: GAGVSQSPRYKVAKRGQDVALRCDPISGHVSLFWYQQALGQGPEFLTYFQNEAQLDKSGLPSDRFFAERPEGSVSTLKIQRTQQEDSAVYLCASSLWGQGLIPETQYFGPGTRLLVL.